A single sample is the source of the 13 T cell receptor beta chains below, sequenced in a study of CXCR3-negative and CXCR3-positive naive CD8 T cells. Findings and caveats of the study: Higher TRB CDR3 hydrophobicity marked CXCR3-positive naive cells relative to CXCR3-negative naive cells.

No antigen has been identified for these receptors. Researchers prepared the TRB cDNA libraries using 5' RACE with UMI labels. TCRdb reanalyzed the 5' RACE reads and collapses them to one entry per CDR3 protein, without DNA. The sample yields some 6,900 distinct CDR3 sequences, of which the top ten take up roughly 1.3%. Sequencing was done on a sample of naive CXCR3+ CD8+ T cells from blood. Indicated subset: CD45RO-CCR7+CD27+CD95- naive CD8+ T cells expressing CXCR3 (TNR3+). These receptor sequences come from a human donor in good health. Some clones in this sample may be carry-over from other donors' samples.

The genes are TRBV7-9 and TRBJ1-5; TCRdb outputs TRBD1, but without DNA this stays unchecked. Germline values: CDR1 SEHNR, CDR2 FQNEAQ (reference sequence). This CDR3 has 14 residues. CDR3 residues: CASSQGQGNQPQHF.

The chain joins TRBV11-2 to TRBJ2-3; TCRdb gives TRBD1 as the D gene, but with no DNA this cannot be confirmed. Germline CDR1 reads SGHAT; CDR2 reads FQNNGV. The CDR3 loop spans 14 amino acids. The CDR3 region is CASSQSPDGDTQYF.

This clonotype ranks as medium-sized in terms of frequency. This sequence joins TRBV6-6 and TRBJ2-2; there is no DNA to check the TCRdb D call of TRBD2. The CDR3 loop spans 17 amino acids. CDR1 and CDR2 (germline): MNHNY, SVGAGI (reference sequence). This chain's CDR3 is CASSGYLAGEFTGELFF.

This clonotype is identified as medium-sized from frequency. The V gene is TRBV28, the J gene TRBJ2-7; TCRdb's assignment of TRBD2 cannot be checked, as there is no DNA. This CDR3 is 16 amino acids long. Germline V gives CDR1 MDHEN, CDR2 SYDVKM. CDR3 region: CASSYGTSGAGYEQYF.

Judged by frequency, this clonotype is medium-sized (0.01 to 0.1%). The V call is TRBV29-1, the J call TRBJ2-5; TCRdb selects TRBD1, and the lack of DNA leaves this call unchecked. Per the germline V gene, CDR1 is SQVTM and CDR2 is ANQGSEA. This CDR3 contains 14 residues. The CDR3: CSVQGGELQETQYF.

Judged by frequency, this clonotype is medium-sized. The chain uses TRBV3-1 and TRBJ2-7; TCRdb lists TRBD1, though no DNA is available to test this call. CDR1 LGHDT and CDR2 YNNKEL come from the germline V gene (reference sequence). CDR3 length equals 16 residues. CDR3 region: CASSQGVRDRAYEQYF.

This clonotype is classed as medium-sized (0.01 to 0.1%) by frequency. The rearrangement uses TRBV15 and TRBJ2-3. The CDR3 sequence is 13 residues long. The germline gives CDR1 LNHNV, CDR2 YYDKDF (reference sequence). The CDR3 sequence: CATSRDGADTQYF.

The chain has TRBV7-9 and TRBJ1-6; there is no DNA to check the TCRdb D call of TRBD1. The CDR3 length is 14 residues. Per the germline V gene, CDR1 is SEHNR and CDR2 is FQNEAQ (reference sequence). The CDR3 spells CASSLSQRGSPLHF.

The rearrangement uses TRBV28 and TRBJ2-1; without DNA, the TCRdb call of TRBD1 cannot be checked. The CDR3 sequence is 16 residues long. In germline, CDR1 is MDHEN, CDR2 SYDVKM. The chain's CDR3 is CASTTIQGQGGNEQFF. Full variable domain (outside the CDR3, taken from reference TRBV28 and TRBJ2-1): DVKVTQSSRYLVKRTGEKVFLECVQDMDHENMFWYRQDPGLGLRLIYFSYDVKMKEKGDIPEGYSVSREKKERFSLILESASTNQTSMYLCASTTIQGQGGNEQFFGPGTRLTVL.

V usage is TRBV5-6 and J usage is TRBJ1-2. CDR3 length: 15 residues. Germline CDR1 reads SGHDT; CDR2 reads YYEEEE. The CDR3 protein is CASSSGTAANYGYTF.

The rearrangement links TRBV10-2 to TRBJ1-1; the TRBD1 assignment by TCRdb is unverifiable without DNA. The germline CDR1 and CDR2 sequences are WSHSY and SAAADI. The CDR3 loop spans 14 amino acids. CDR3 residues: CASSGQGLYTEAFF.

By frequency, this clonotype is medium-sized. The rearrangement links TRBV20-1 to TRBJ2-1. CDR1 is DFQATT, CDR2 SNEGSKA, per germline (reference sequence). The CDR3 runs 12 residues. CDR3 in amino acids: CSAQWSNNEQFF.

The CDR3 spells CASSADRAYGYTF. The V gene is TRBV7-9, the J gene TRBJ1-2; TCRdb outputs TRBD1, but without DNA this stays unchecked. The CDR3 runs to 13 residues. Germline CDR1 and CDR2: SEHNR and FQNEAQ (reference sequence).